This T cell receptor beta chain emerged from a study of blood T cells in healthy people across ages. Each donor was a healthy Caucasian individual from Russia, aged roughly 6 to 90. Findings and limits, study-wide: A conclusive naive versus antigen-experienced comparison was prevented by the unsorted PBMCs.

As concerns this clonotype: The antigen is unknown.

Primers used in a second PCR of about 6 to 11 cycles were a sample-barcoded 5' primer and a J-beta primer mix. CDR3-containing paired-end reads numbered at least 2.5 million in each sample. Via MiXCR, TCRdb re-called the 5' RACE reads, giving one row per CDR3 protein. The top ten hold 10% to 13% of the sample, which has some 890,000 distinct CDR3 sequences, 25% to 35% seen once. The CDR3 has 15 amino acids. The V and J ends lost 4 bases and 6 bases, in that order; junction bases with no gene match: 9. Germline V gene data show CDR1 as SGHTA and CDR2 as FQGNSA. The data were also submitted as part of a second study, on T cells of mothers and their children. That source notes: Biologically related mothers and children overlapped slightly more than unrelated pairs, a non-significant difference.

The sequence came from a woman in her forties in good health. This rearrangement joins TRBV7-2 to TRBJ2-1; 7 bases agree with TRBD1. Sequences were obtained from blood. CDR3 coding DNA: TGTGCCAGCAGCTCCGTGACAGGGTCTAGCAATGAGCAGTTCTTC. This codes for CASSSVTGSSNEQFF. Filled out from reference TRBV7-2 and TRBJ2-1, the complete variable domain reads GAGVSQSPSNKVTEKGKDVELRCDPISGHTALYWYRQSLGQGLEFLIYFQGNSAPDKSGLPSDRFSAERTGGSVSTLTIQRTQQEDSAVYLCASSSVTGSSNEQFFGPGTRLTVL.